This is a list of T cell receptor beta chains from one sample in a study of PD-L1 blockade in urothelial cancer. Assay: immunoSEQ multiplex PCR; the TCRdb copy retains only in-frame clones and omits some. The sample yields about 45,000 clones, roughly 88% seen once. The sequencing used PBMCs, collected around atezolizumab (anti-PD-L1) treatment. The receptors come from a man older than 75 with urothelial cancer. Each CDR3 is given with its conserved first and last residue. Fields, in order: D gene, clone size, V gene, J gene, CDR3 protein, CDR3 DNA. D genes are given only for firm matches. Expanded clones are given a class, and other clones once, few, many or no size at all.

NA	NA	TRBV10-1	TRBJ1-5	CAILQVGLNQPQHF	TGCGCCATACTACAGGTAGGGTTGAATCAGCCCCAGCATTTT
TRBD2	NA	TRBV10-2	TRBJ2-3	CASSATSGRDTQYF	TGCGCCAGCAGTGCGACTAGCGGGAGGGATACGCAGTATTTT
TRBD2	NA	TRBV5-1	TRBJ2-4	CASSLVTSGRNIQYF	TGCGCCAGCAGCTTGGTGACTAGCGGGAGAAACATTCAGTACTTC
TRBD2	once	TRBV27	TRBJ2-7	CASSRPGLVYEQYF	TGTGCCAGCAGCCGACCGGGACTAGTGTACGAGCAGTACTTC
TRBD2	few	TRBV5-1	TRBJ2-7	CASSWGTSPYEQYF	TGCGCCAGCAGCTGGGGGACTAGCCCATACGAGCAGTACTTC
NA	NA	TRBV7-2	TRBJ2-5	CASSLARDKETQYF	TGTGCCAGCAGCTTAGCCCGGGACAAGGAGACCCAGTACTTC
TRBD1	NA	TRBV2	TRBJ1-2	CASREQGADPYAF	TGTGCCAGCAGGGAACAGGGGGCGGACCCTTACGCCTTC
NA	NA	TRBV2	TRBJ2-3	CASSDGVPPRGAADTQYF	TGTGCCAGCAGTGATGGGGTTCCTCCGCGGGGCGCGGCAGATACGCAGTATTTT
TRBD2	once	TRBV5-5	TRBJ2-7	CASSLLAGEQYF	TGTGCCAGCAGCCTTCTAGCGGGAGAGCAGTACTTC
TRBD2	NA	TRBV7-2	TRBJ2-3	CASSRGGTSVSDTQYF	TGTGCCAGCAGCCGAGGCGGGACTAGCGTTTCAGATACGCAGTATTTT
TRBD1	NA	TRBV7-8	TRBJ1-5	CASSPTLRPQGNQPQHF	TGTGCCAGCAGCCCCACATTACGACCACAGGGGAATCAGCCCCAGCATTTT
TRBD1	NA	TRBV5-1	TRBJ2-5	CASREDRVPLKETQYF	TGCGCCAGCAGAGAGGACAGGGTGCCCCTTAAAGAGACCCAGTACTTC
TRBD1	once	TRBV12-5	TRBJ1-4	CASGPKLQGLNEKLFF	TGTGCTAGTGGTCCAAAACTACAGGGGCTTAATGAAAAACTGTTTTTT
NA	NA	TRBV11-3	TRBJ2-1	CASSSAGEVFF	TGTGCCAGCAGCTCAGCCGGGGAAGTGTTCTTC
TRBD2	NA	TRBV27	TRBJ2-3	CASSQGLAVGDTQYF	TGTGCCAGCAGTCAGGGACTAGCGGTGGGGGATACGCAGTATTTT
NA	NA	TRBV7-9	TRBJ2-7	CASTPGGTAGEQYF	TGTGCCAGCACTCCTGGCGGAACGGCGGGGGAGCAGTACTTC